This TCR beta chain is from a study of blood T cells in healthy people across ages. Study at large: When template switching was applied, about one barcoded beta molecule was captured per two T cells. General study results and limits: Age showed a roughly linear inverse relationship with TCR beta diversity per million T cells.

Germline V gene data show CDR1 as SEHNR and CDR2 as FQNEAQ (reference sequence). After removal of 5 bases from V and 4 bases from J, the junction contained 12 bases not matched to a gene. The CDR3 has 17 amino acids. About this clonotype: What it recognizes is unknown.

PCR was performed a second time for about 7 to 12 cycles using a sample-barcoded 5' primer and a J-beta primer mix. All samples gave at least 2.5 million CDR3-containing paired-end reads. One entry per CDR3 protein, called by TCRdb with MiXCR from the 5' RACE reads. The profile shows about 1.5 million distinct CDR3 sequences, under 55% of them singletons. This sequence was found in a woman aged 18 to 35 in good health. The source material was blood. The rearrangement links TRBV7-9 to TRBJ2-3, with 10 bases fitting TRBD2. Here the CDR3 reads CASSARFSGGPADTQYF. CDR3 bases: TGTGCCAGCAGCGCCCGGTTTAGCGGGGGGCCCGCAGATACGCAGTATTTT.